Listed here are 20 T cell receptor beta chains from one sample, sequenced in a study of cytomegalovirus exposure and HLA in healthy donors. With 60 Vbeta and 13 Jbeta primers, the PCR was carried out. Assay used: immunoSEQ multiplex PCR; TCRdb lists only in-frame clones, some missing. Altogether approximately 160,000 clones are present, 82% being singletons, with the ten largest covering approximately 1.4%. The sample was PBMCs. The receptors derive from a girl aged 10 to 17 in good health and CMV-seropositive.

The chain has TRBV21-1 and TRBJ1-2; TRBD1 was called by the table and not checked on the DNA. TRBV21-1 is shown as a pseudogene. The CDR3 is made up of 16 amino acids. The CDR3 protein is CASTPRWSGIVYGYTF. The CDR3 DNA follows: TGTGCCAGCACCCCGAGGTGGTCAGGGATTGTCTATGGCTACACCTTC.

This chain joins TRBV11-3 and TRBJ2-3, with D uncertain. The CDR3 loop spans 14 amino acids. Trimming removed 3 bases from V and 0 bases from J, with 7 bases in between. CDR1 is SGHNT and CDR2 is YENEEA in the germline V gene. The CDR3 DNA follows: TGTGCCAGCAGCTTGTCTACCAGCACAGATACGCAGTATTTT. This translates into CASSLSTSTDTQYF.

The chain employs TRBV10-3 and TRBJ1-5; 8 bases match TRBD1. The CDR3 is 13 residues long. V was clipped by 7 bases and J by 5 bases; unmatched bases: 4. Germline V gene lookup returns CDR1 ENHRY and CDR2 SYGVKD. CDR3 residues: CAITRGRDQPQHF. The CDR3, as DNA: TGTGCCATCACCAGGGGGCGTGATCAGCCCCAGCATTTT.

The chain carries TRBV28 and TRBJ1-1; D remains ambiguous. The CDR3 consists of 12 residues. V shed 8 bases and J shed 11 bases, with 18 bases lying between them. Germline CDR1 reads MDHEN; CDR2 reads SYDVKM. The CDR3 loop reads CASRLGKESAFF. CDR3 DNA sequence: TGTGCCAGCCGCCTCGGGAAAGAGAGCGCTTTCTTT.

This clone turned up a few times. V gene TRBV5-1 combines with J gene TRBJ2-1; no clear D. V gave up 0 bases and J gave up 5 bases, with 9 bases separating them. Germline V gives CDR1 SGHRS, CDR2 YFSETQ. This CDR3 region has 14 residues. The CDR3 nucleotides are TGCGCCAGCAGCTTGGCCCCCCCTAACAATGAGCAGTTCTTC. This codes for CASSLAPPNNEQFF. Variable domain in full (rest from reference TRBV5-1 and TRBJ2-1): KAGVTQTPRYLIKTRGQQVTLSCSPISGHRSVSWYQQTPGQGLQFLFEYFSETQRNKGNFPGRFSGRQFSNSRSEMNVSTLELGDSALYLCASSLAPPNNEQFFGPGTRLTVL.

CDR3 sequence (DNA): TGCGCCAGCAGGCGGACTAGCGGGGGACCCACAGATACGCAGTATTTT. This translates into CASRRTSGGPTDTQYF. The chain couples TRBV5-1 to TRBJ2-3; TRBD2 aligns across 13 bases. With V trimmed by 5 bases and J by 2 bases, 5 bases remained unmatched. The germline gives CDR1 SGHRS, CDR2 YFSETQ. This CDR3 spans 16 amino acids.

The chain has TRBV30 and TRBJ1-2; D unclear. Trimming took 0 bases from V and 4 from J, leaving 12 bases between them. The CDR3 covers 14 residues. The germline V gene has CDR1 GTSNPN and CDR2 SVGIG (reference sequence). The CDR3 DNA is TGTGCCTGGAGTGTACCAGGATACGGCTATGGCTACACCTTC. It yields the protein CAWSVPGYGYGYTF.

This chain joins TRBV7-9 and TRBJ2-7, with TRBD2 as a possible D gene (7 bases). V was trimmed by 6 bases and J by 2 bases, leaving 14 bases between them. The length of the CDR3 is 14 residues. From germline, CDR1 is SEHNR and CDR2 FQNEAQ (reference sequence). The chain's CDR3 is CASSGGALTYEQYF. As DNA, the CDR3 is TGTGCCAGCAGTGGGGGGGCCCTTACCTACGAGCAGTACTTC.

The rearrangement uses TRBV28 and TRBJ2-7; D is possibly TRBD1 (6 bases). This CDR3 has 16 amino acids. V lost 0 bases to trimming and J lost 0 bases, with 12 bases between them. Germline V gives CDR1 MDHEN, CDR2 SYDVKM. The CDR3 sequence is CASSLWSRGLSYEQYF. CDR3 DNA sequence: TGTGCCAGCAGTTTATGGAGCAGGGGCCTCTCCTACGAGCAGTACTTC. Based on the CDR3 plus reference TRBV28 and TRBJ2-7, the full variable domain is DVKVTQSSRYLVKRTGEKVFLECVQDMDHENMFWYRQDPGLGLRLIYFSYDVKMKEKGDIPEGYSVSREKKERFSLILESASTNQTSMYLCASSLWSRGLSYEQYFGPGTRLTVT.

This clone was detected only a few times. The V gene is TRBV5-8, the J gene TRBJ2-1; 8 nucleotides line up with TRBD1. The CDR3 spans 15 residues. From germline, CDR1 is SGHTS and CDR2 YDEGEE. The trim removed 5 bases at V and 8 bases at J, leaving 12 bases unmatched. CDR3 coding DNA: TGTGCCAGCAGATTACAGGGGGGCGGTGGGGATGAGCAGTTCTTC. It yields the protein CASRLQGGGGDEQFF.

The chain has TRBV10-1 and TRBJ2-5; D not certain. The CDR3 totals 14 residues. The germline V gene encodes CDR1 WNHNN and CDR2 SYGVQD (reference sequence). Trimming removed 7 bases from V and 1 base from J, with 13 bases in between. The CDR3 protein is CASIISLAQETQYF. The CDR3 DNA sequence: TGCGCCAGCATCATTTCACTCGCCCAAGAGACCCAGTACTTC.

This sequence joins TRBV15 and TRBJ2-1, with 8 positions matching TRBD1. The CDR3 consists of 14 residues. With V trimmed by 5 bases and J by 10 bases, 10 bases remained unmatched. Per germline, CDR1 LNHNV and CDR2 YYDKDF (reference sequence). CDR3 sequence: CATSGGTGELEQFF. The CDR3 DNA is TGTGCCACCAGCGGAGGGACAGGTGAATTAGAGCAGTTCTTC.

The chain carries TRBV5-1 and TRBJ2-1; D not certain. In germline, CDR1 is SGHRS, CDR2 YFSETQ. V lost 1 base, J lost 1 base, and 9 bases lay in between. The CDR3 length is 15 residues. As DNA, the CDR3 is TGCGCCAGCAGCTTGATCGGTACGTCCTACAATGAGCAGTTCTTC. It codes for CASSLIGTSYNEQFF.

This clone showed up just once. V gene TRBV28 combines with J gene TRBJ2-7, with 9 bases matching TRBD2. The junction had 5 bases not matched to a gene; V was cut back by 6 bases and J by 5 bases. The CDR3 runs 13 residues. Germline CDR1 reads MDHEN; CDR2 reads SYDVKM. DNA for the CDR3: TGTGCCAGCAGATTTAGCGGGAGAGACGAGCAGTACTTC. Amino acids: CASRFSGRDEQYF.

Here the CDR3 reads CASSHVNTEAFF. The CDR3 bases are TGCGCCAGCAGCCACGTGAACACTGAAGCTTTCTTT. The V call is TRBV4-1, the J call TRBJ1-1; D remains unclear. The CDR3 is made up of 12 amino acids. The V gene lost 3 bases and the J gene lost 0 bases, with 2 bases spanning the gap. Germline values: CDR1 MGHRA, CDR2 YSYEKL.

This clone was counted a single time. The V and J genes are TRBV19 and TRBJ1-5, with TRBD1 as a possible D gene (5 bases). The CDR3 contains 15 residues. Germline V gene data show CDR1 as LNHDA and CDR2 as SQIVND (reference sequence). V was pared by 4 bases and J by 2 bases, with 12 bases between. CDR3 DNA: TGTGCCAGTAGTAACGTCGGAGGGGGCAATCAGCCCCAGCATTTT. It encodes CASSNVGGGNQPQHF. Looking up the rest from reference TRBV19 and TRBJ1-5 gives the full variable domain: DGGITQSPKYLFRKEGQNVTLSCEQNLNHDAMYWYRQDPGQGLRLIYYSQIVNDFQKGDIAEGYSVSREKKESFPLTVTSAQKNPTAFYLCASSNVGGGNQPQHFGDGTRLSIL.

V usage is TRBV7-4 and J usage is TRBJ2-2, with TRBD2 matching over 13 bases. CDR3 length: 19 amino acids. The V gene's germline CDR1 is SGHVT and CDR2 SQSDAQ. Trimming cost V 5 bases and J 6 bases; bases outside gene matches: 15. CDR3 sequence (DNA): TGTGCCAGCAGCCTAGAGGGACTAGCGGGGAAACAAGGGGCCGGGGAGCTGTTTTTT. Amino acids: CASSLEGLAGKQGAGELFF.

This rearrangement joins TRBV7-8 to TRBJ2-4, with 13 bases lining up with TRBD2. Looked up from germline, CDR1 is SGHVS and CDR2 is FQNEAQ. The CDR3 length is 17 residues. With 4 bases clipped from V and 0 bases from J, the junction kept 3 bases outside the gene matches. In nucleotides, the CDR3 is TGTGCCAGCAGCTCTGGACTAGCGGGGGTAGCCAAAAACATTCAGTACTTC. Translation: CASSSGLAGVAKNIQYF.

The genes are TRBV27 and TRBJ2-3; 14 bases fit TRBD2. V shed 6 bases, J shed 0 bases, and the junction held 8 bases outside the gene matches. Germline V CDR1 and CDR2: MNHEY, SMNVEV (reference sequence). The CDR3 runs 18 residues. This chain's CDR3 is CASSSGTSGRASTDTQYF. CDR3 coding DNA: TGTGCCAGCAGCTCCGGGACTAGCGGGAGAGCAAGCACAGATACGCAGTATTTT.

The rearrangement joins TRBV5-8 to TRBJ2-1; TRBD2 agrees at 8 bases. Germline lookup yields CDR1 SGHTS and CDR2 YDEGEE. V trimming: 1 base; J trimming: 2 bases; junction bases outside the gene matches: 2. CDR3 length: 15 amino acids. CDR3 DNA sequence: TGTGCCAGCAGCTTGCTAGCGGGCACCTACAATGAGCAGTTCTTC. Translated, it gives CASSLLAGTYNEQFF.